This T cell receptor (beta chain) comes out of a study of shared clonotypes between healthy human individuals (dated by TCRdb to 2018 to 2021). A note on the overall study: The cohort included three men and a couple of women between 18 and 49 years of age. For each donor, three plates each were used for CD4 naive and CD4 memory, two plates were used for CD8 naive, and one plate was used for CD8 memory. To estimate repertoire size and how much clonotype sharing occurs between individuals, the study deeply sequenced the blood TCR repertoires of about five healthy adults. Libraries were prepared and TCR repertoires were sequenced by different laboratories using diverse techniques, in order to increase sequencing depth and limit assay-specific biases. Between about 0.9 and 10 billion PBMCs per donor were obtained by leukapheresis. The research as a whole found: Because the study included only a small number of donors, the genetic and exposure-history diversity represented was limited. Pairwise subsampling indicated that sequencing depth was expected to affect the degree of clonotype sharing among donors. Higher generation probabilities were observed for clonotypes shared by all four sorted-subset donors than for non-shared clonotypes. Rarefaction of sorted-subset datasets indicated incomplete sequencing despite the large sequencing depth. About 5% of naive CD4, 3% to 3.5% of naive CD8, approximately 2% of memory CD4, and 0.4% of memory CD8 clonotypes were shared across several donors. Estimated clonotype richness was generally larger for naive than for memory subsets. Sampling was restricted to blood, and TCR repertoires in tissue are likely to differ from TCR repertoires in blood.

Taken from the germline V gene, the CDR1 and CDR2 loops are ENHRY and SYGVKD. From cysteine to phenylalanine, the CDR3 is 14 amino acids long. The read is trimmed to its CDR3 DNA, 42 bases read in frame from base 1. The germline V and J ends show losses of 6 bases and 0 bases respectively, and no gene match explains 2 bases of the junction. Using the deep immunoSEQ assay, multiplex PCR amplified TCR CDR3 regions from genomic DNA. Genomic DNA extracted from each cell subset was distributed evenly over all wells of several immunoSEQ 96-well plates, and each plate served as one replicate. Each replicate PCR for sorted subsets received around 200 ng genomic DNA, equal to tens of thousands of T cell genomes. Purified libraries were quantified with a Qubit 3.0 fluorometer, sized on a Bioanalyzer 2100, and re-quantified with the KAPA Library Quantification kit. Each immunoSEQ 96-well plate was sequenced on its own single-read 150-cycle Illumina NextSeq 550 flow cell. Turning to the authors' computational methods: Because the immunoSEQ output included only junctional sequences and no quality scores, the filtering could not be the same as the filtering used for full-length reads. Sequences were annotated with PyIR, a Python wrapper for IgBLAST v1.9, and V/J genes and CDR3 were assigned using IMGT germline references. Reads with weak V/J assignments (E-value above 1e-6), missing CDR3, stop codons, out-of-frame junctions, or ambiguous translated residues were removed. V3J clonotypes were defined by identical inferred V gene, J gene, and CDR3 amino acid sequence. Percentage overlap between repertoires was computed as shared unique clonotypes divided by the size of the smaller repertoire. Richness of each repertoire was evaluated using RTK rarefaction, the Chao1 estimator, and Recon v2.1 estimates of unobserved clonotypes. Generation probabilities for all TCRbeta clonotypes obtained by the gDNA method from a few donors were computed using OLGA. TCRdb re-hosts the immuneACCESS table, in-frame sequences only. Its copies lack some clones; in the studies checked, an unresolved V gene accounts for under half of them, and the cause for the rest is not known. That table is the source of V, J and clone size, and D and trimming were worked out from the DNA. Counted in this sample were around 2.5 million clones; 80% to 95% of them appeared once. The ten largest clonotypes hold 0.35% to 0.45% of the sample.

This clone was counted only a few times. Its binding antigen is unknown. Per-nucleotide qualities are absent, and no much larger clonotype sits a single base away. Healthy HIV-negative adults with no recently reported acute infections or vaccinations were included as donors. Only Caucasian adults living in Nashville, Tennessee, USA were represented among the donors. CD4+ T cells were enriched by magnetic negative selection, after which naive cells were positively selected on CD45RA and the negative fraction was taken as the memory subset. After blood collection by leukapheresis, PBMCs were isolated using Ficoll-Histopaque density gradient centrifugation and then cryopreserved in the vapor phase of liquid nitrogen. Analytical flow cytometry was used to check the purity and quantity of each magnetically sorted T cell population. Genomic DNA was isolated from every sorted fraction and measured by UV absorbance on a Nanodrop 2000c.

The source material was naive CD4+ T cells from PBMCs. The sample's cell subset or site, from its label and the paper: CD45RA+ positively selected. The sequence was obtained from a man younger than 30 in good health. Some clones in this sample may be carry-over from other donors' samples. The chain is made from TRBV10-3 and TRBJ1-5; the central 7 bases match TRBD1. The CDR3 region has the sequence CAISRDSSNQPQHF. Here is the DNA: TGTGCCATCAGCCGGGACAGTAGCAATCAGCCCCAGCATTTT.